The 13 T cell receptor beta chains in this list originate from one sample, sequenced in a study of T-cell reconstitution after alpha-beta-depleted transplantation in children. Preparation of the TCRbeta library involved a method that used unique molecular identifiers. Using its own MiXCR run on the PCR reads, TCRdb lists one record per CDR3 protein. The data contain some 550,000 distinct CDR3 sequences, around 20% of them singletons. The source material was PBMCs from the stem cell graft donor, sampled from the stem cell graft. The receptors shown here come from a human donor who donated a stem cell graft to a child with acute lymphoblastic leukemia.

This clonotype was counted only a few times. The chain has TRBV6-1 and TRBJ1-2, with D perhaps TRBD1 (5 bases). Germline V lookup: CDR1 MNHNS, CDR2 SASEGT. CDR3 length: 14 residues. Trimming took 10 bases from V and 0 from J, leaving 15 bases between them. The CDR3 sequence: CATSRGRANYGYTF. The CDR3 DNA sequence: TGTGCCACCTCGCGGGGCCGAGCTAACTATGGCTACACCTTC.

V and J are TRBV7-9 and TRBJ1-1; the D gene is possibly TRBD1 (6 bases). Per germline, CDR1 SEHNR and CDR2 FQNEAQ (reference sequence). This CDR3 is 13 amino acids long. V dropped 8 bases and J dropped 2 bases, with 12 bases sitting between them. CDR3 protein: CASGLQGNTEAFF. CDR3 coding DNA: TGTGCCAGCGGTCTACAGGGAAACACTGAAGCTTTCTTT.

This chain connects TRBV20-1 to TRBJ2-1; 9 nucleotides match TRBD2. The CDR3 sequence is 13 residues long. The junction had 17 bases not matched to a gene; V was cut back by 8 bases and J by 15 bases. Germline loops: CDR1 DFQATT, CDR2 SNEGSKA (reference sequence). The CDR3 reads CSPHRIGREGRFF. CDR3 in DNA: TGCAGTCCACACCGGATAGGGCGGGAGGGCCGGTTCTTC.

The V and J genes are TRBV7-9 and TRBJ1-2; TRBD1 matches 9 bases. Germline assignment: CDR1 SEHNR and CDR2 FQNEAQ (reference sequence). Trimming removed 5 bases from V and 4 bases from J; junction bases left unmatched: 8. This CDR3 is built from 15 residues. CDR3 sequence: CASSTTGGGSYGYTF. For the CDR3, the DNA is TGTGCCAGCAGCACTACAGGGGGCGGCAGCTATGGCTACACCTTC.

The chain combines TRBV2 with TRBJ2-1, with D unresolved. The V gene's germline CDR1 is SNHLY and CDR2 FYNNEI. This CDR3 is built from 13 residues. V dropped 8 bases and J dropped 0 bases, with 8 bases sitting between them. This CDR3 is CASLELSYNEQFF. The CDR3 DNA follows: TGTGCCAGCCTCGAGCTCTCCTACAATGAGCAGTTCTTC.

V and J are TRBV6-1 and TRBJ2-5; either TRBD1 or TRBD2 may supply D (5 bases each). CDR1 and CDR2 (germline): MNHNS, SASEGT. CDR3 length: 15 residues. Deletions cut 4 bases from V and 5 bases from J, with 17 bases between. The DNA of the CDR3 is TGTGCCAGCAGTGCTTGGGACCCTCTAGGGGAGACCCAGTACTTC. It translates to CASSAWDPLGETQYF.

The chain employs TRBV19 and TRBJ1-1; 8 bases align to TRBD1. Germline assignment: CDR1 LNHDA and CDR2 SQIVND (reference sequence). The CDR3 is made up of 12 amino acids. The V segment lost 10 bases and the J segment 2 bases; nucleotides outside the gene matches: 3. The CDR3: CATGQGNTEAFF. The CDR3 DNA is TGTGCCACCGGACAGGGTAACACTGAAGCTTTCTTT.

This clonotype was seen more than once but under ten times. The chain uses TRBV27 and TRBJ1-1, with D perhaps TRBD1 (5 bases). The CDR3 runs to 13 residues. V was cut by 3 bases and J by 10 bases, with 15 bases left in between. CDR1 is MNHEY, CDR2 SMNVEV, per germline (reference sequence). CDR3 sequence reads: CASSLGGTQAAFF. The CDR3 coding sequence is TGTGCCAGCAGTTTGGGGGGAACCCAGGCAGCTTTCTTT.

This clonotype was picked up a small number of times. This rearrangement joins TRBV7-3 to TRBJ2-1, with 9 bases lining up with TRBD1. Germline CDR1 SGHTA, CDR2 FQGTGA. J was trimmed by 7 bases and V by 5 bases; bases with no gene match: 9. The CDR3 consists of 15 residues. CDR3 DNA: TGTGCCAGCAGCCTAGGGGGACAGGGTCGAAATGAGCAGTTCTTC. This gives the protein CASSLGGQGRNEQFF.

This clonotype turned up a few times. This chain uses TRBV12-3 or TRBV12-4 with TRBJ2-3, with 11 bases fitting TRBD1. CDR3 length equals 14 residues. J was trimmed by 4 bases and V by 4 bases; bases with no gene match: 1. The CDR3 reads CASSWGQGADTQYF. The CDR3 DNA is TGTGCCAGCAGTTGGGGACAGGGGGCAGATACGCAGTATTTT.

This clonotype was counted a few times. This chain uses TRBV3-1 with TRBJ2-7; 7 positions agree with TRBD2. J was trimmed by 2 bases and V by 0 bases; bases with no gene match: 4. CDR3 length: 15 amino acids. From germline, CDR1 is LGHDT and CDR2 YNNKEL (reference sequence). The CDR3 reads CASSQEGLAAYEQYF. The CDR3 DNA reads TGTGCCAGCAGCCAAGAAGGGCTAGCGGCCTACGAGCAGTACTTC.

This clonotype was counted only a few times. The V and J genes are TRBV6-1 and TRBJ2-3, with D perhaps TRBD1 or TRBD2 (6 bases each). Trimming left V 6 bases short and J 2 bases short, with 15 bases between. CDR3 length: 15 residues. Germline V gene data show CDR1 as MNHNS and CDR2 as SASEGT. The CDR3 DNA reads TGTGCCAGCAGCTTGCGGGACACGAACACAGATACGCAGTATTTT. Translating gives CASSLRDTNTDTQYF.

J is TRBJ2-7 and V is TRBV10-2; no clear D gene. The CDR3 is 13 amino acids. With 0 bases removed from V and 2 bases from J, the gap between germline ends came to 5 bases. The germline V gene has CDR1 WSHSY and CDR2 SAAADI. The CDR3 bases are TGCGCCAGCAGTGAGTCCCGCCCCTACGAGCAGTACTTC. The encoded protein is CASSESRPYEQYF.